The 20 T cell receptor beta chains below were found in one sample sequenced in a study of shared clonotypes between healthy human individuals. It was CD45RO-negative cells, positively selected for CCR7, that made up naive CD8 cells, with terminally differentiated effector memory CD45RA+ cells excluded. Profiling relied on immunoSEQ multiplex PCR, and the TCRdb table lists in-frame clones only, not all of them. The sample has about 680,000 clones, just over 90% seen once. The sample comprised naive CD8+ T cells sorted from blood. These receptors were collected from a man under 40 in good health.

The chain links TRBV6-6 to TRBJ2-7; 8 bases align to TRBD1. The germline V gene has CDR1 MNHNY and CDR2 SVGAGI (reference sequence). V shed 6 bases, J shed 3 bases, and the junction held 4 bases outside the gene matches. The CDR3 length is 13 residues. CDR3 DNA sequence: TGTGCCAGCAGGGACAGGGTACTCTACGAGCAGTACTTC. Its translation: CASRDRVLYEQYF.

The V call is TRBV14, the J call TRBJ2-1; 10 positions agree with TRBD2. CDR1 is SGHDN and CDR2 is FVKESK in the germline V gene. The CDR3 consists of 15 residues. The trim removed 3 bases at V and 4 bases at J, leaving 3 bases unmatched. The CDR3 nucleotides are TGTGCCAGCAGCCAGGGACTAGCGAGGTACAATGAGCAGTTCTTC. Encoded protein: CASSQGLARYNEQFF.

The gene calls are TRBV7-9 and TRBJ2-7, with D perhaps matching TRBD2 (7 bases). The V and J ends lost 6 bases and 0 bases respectively, with 12 bases between them. Germline V CDR1 and CDR2: SEHNR, FQNEAQ (reference sequence). CDR3 length equals 14 residues. CDR3 amino acids: CASRRGGASYEQYF. The CDR3 coding sequence is TGTGCCAGCAGAAGGGGGGGTGCCTCCTACGAGCAGTACTTC.

This CDR3 is CASSVVPGPYEQYF. For the CDR3, the DNA is TGTGCCAGCAGCGTAGTTCCGGGCCCCTACGAGCAGTACTTC. V usage is TRBV9 and J usage is TRBJ2-7; D unresolved. The CDR3 runs to 14 residues. The germline gives CDR1 SGDLS, CDR2 YYNGEE. V was cut by 0 bases and J by 2 bases, with 9 bases left in between.

The chain links TRBV5-1 to TRBJ2-7; perhaps D is TRBD1 or TRBD2 (5 bases each). CDR3 length equals 14 residues. Trimming left V 4 bases short and J 2 bases short, with 13 bases between. The V gene's germline CDR1 is SGHRS and CDR2 YFSETQ. The CDR3 region has the DNA TGCGCCAGCAGCCTGAGCGAGGGGCCCTACGAGCAGTACTTC. Protein product: CASSLSEGPYEQYF. The variable domain in full, with the rest retrieved from reference TRBV5-1 and TRBJ2-7, is KAGVTQTPRYLIKTRGQQVTLSCSPISGHRSVSWYQQTPGQGLQFLFEYFSETQRNKGNFPGRFSGRQFSNSRSEMNVSTLELGDSALYLCASSLSEGPYEQYFGPGTRLTVT.

The chain links TRBV5-5 to TRBJ2-7, with TRBD2 matching over 7 bases. The CDR3 spans 13 residues. From germline, CDR1 is SGHKS and CDR2 YYEKEE (reference sequence). V gave up 4 bases and J gave up 3 bases; unmatched junction bases: 4. The CDR3 sequence: CASSGGTNYEQYF. The CDR3 DNA is TGTGCCAGCAGCGGCGGGACTAACTACGAGCAGTACTTC.

On this clone: Germline is not matched at one junction end, which may reflect a read error. The CDR3 region has the DNA TGCAGCGTCGAAGGTTTGGGGTTCCCAGATACGCAGTATTTT. The encoded protein is CSVEGLGFPDTQYF. V and J are TRBV29-1 and TRBJ2-3; D is ambiguous. The CDR3 contains 14 residues. CDR1 is SQVTM, CDR2 ANQGSEA, per germline.

This clone was counted once. This chain joins TRBV25-1 and TRBJ2-7; D call uncertain. The germline gives CDR1 MGHDK, CDR2 SYGVNS. The CDR3 runs to 11 residues. V was cut by 1 base and J by 7 bases, with 5 bases left in between. CDR3 protein: CASSELGEQYF. DNA for the CDR3: TGTGCCAGCAGTGAATTGGGAGAGCAGTACTTC.

This chain links TRBV4-3 with TRBJ2-3; TRBD2 aligns across 15 bases. Unmatched junction bases numbered 4, after V lost 3 bases and J lost 0 bases. The CDR3 covers 18 residues. Germline CDR1 reads LGHNA; CDR2 reads YSLEER. CDR3: CASSQGTSGRLSTDTQYF. As DNA, the CDR3 is TGCGCCAGCAGCCAGGGGACTAGCGGGAGGCTCAGCACAGATACGCAGTATTTT.

This rearrangement joins TRBV7-9 to TRBJ2-7; D remains unclear. CDR1 and CDR2 (germline): SEHNR, FQNEAQ (reference sequence). Trimming pared 5 bases from V and 2 bases from J, leaving 10 bases between. The length of the CDR3 is 13 residues. CDR3 DNA: TGTGCCAGCAGCAGGACCGTGGCCTACGAGCAGTACTTC. Encoded protein: CASSRTVAYEQYF.

The CDR3 loop reads CASSPLRERWYNEQFF. In DNA, the CDR3 is TGTGCCAGCAGTCCCTTGCGGGAGAGGTGGTACAATGAGCAGTTCTTC. The J gene is TRBJ2-1, the V gene TRBV27; 7 positions match TRBD2. Per germline, CDR1 MNHEY and CDR2 SMNVEV (reference sequence). The V gene end was trimmed by 5 bases and the J gene end by 4 bases; junction bases not matched to a gene: 11. This CDR3 contains 16 residues.

DNA of the CDR3: TGTGCCAGTAGTACCGCCGGGACTAGCGACGAGCAGTTCTTC. This encodes CASSTAGTSDEQFF. The chain carries TRBV19 and TRBJ2-1; TRBD2 agrees at 10 bases. This CDR3 is built from 14 residues. The germline V gene has CDR1 LNHDA and CDR2 SQIVND (reference sequence). V dropped 4 bases and J dropped 10; count of bases not matched to a gene: 7.

This clone has a handful of counts. This chain joins TRBV28 and TRBJ2-7; maybe TRBD1 (6 bases). The CDR3 has 12 residues. Germline V gene sequence: CDR1 MDHEN, CDR2 SYDVKM. The germline V and J ends were trimmed by 7 bases and 4 bases, with 11 bases remaining between them. The CDR3 sequence: CASTGDIYEQYF. CDR3 nucleotide sequence: TGTGCCAGCACTGGGGACATATACGAGCAGTACTTC.

V is TRBV6-5 and J is TRBJ2-7; 11 bases match TRBD1. CDR3 size: 15 residues. Trimming at V came to 6 bases and at J to 3 bases, leaving 7 bases not matched to a gene. Germline V lookup: CDR1 MNHEY, CDR2 SVGAGI. The CDR3 DNA reads TGTGCCAGCAGGAAGGGACAGGGGGTAATCTACGAGCAGTACTTC. Encoded protein: CASRKGQGVIYEQYF.

J is TRBJ1-2 and V is TRBV28, with a weak D call TRBD1 (6 bases). This CDR3 spans 14 amino acids. Trimming removed 6 bases from V and 4 bases from J, with 15 bases in between. Germline V gene data show CDR1 as MDHEN and CDR2 as SYDVKM. CDR3: CASRIQGGGYGYTF. The CDR3 nucleotides read TGTGCCAGCAGGATACAGGGTGGCGGCTATGGCTACACCTTC.

The chain employs TRBV6-6 and TRBJ2-7, with D perhaps matching TRBD2 (6 bases). The CDR3 length is 13 residues. Germline loops: CDR1 MNHNY, CDR2 SVGAGI (reference sequence). Deletions cut 8 bases from V and 0 bases from J, with 11 bases between. The CDR3 DNA reads as TGTGCCAGCGAGGGAGGAATCTCCTACGAGCAGTACTTC. It yields the protein CASEGGISYEQYF.

The chain carries TRBV4-3 and TRBJ2-1, with D unresolved. Germline V gives CDR1 LGHNA, CDR2 YSLEER. Deletions cut 6 bases from V and 5 bases from J, with 11 bases between. The CDR3 is 13 amino acids. The CDR3 DNA reads as TGCGCCAGCAGTCTAATTCCCAACAATGAGCAGTTCTTC. This gives the protein CASSLIPNNEQFF.

The chain links TRBV7-9 to TRBJ1-6; D is possibly TRBD1 (6 bases). V was clipped by 7 bases and J by 5 bases, with 12 bases between them. CDR3 length: 14 amino acids. Germline V gene data show CDR1 as SEHNR and CDR2 as FQNEAQ (reference sequence). In DNA form, the CDR3 reads TGTGCCAGCAAGGGGGACACACATAATTCACCCCTCCACTTT. Protein product: CASKGDTHNSPLHF.

This rearrangement joins TRBV27 to TRBJ1-2; D gene ambiguous. The CDR3 has 13 residues. Germline V gene sequence: CDR1 MNHEY, CDR2 SMNVEV (reference sequence). V lost 3 bases and J lost 5, with 10 bases in between. The CDR3 region is CASSFARRYGYTF. In DNA, the CDR3 is TGTGCCAGCAGTTTTGCGAGGCGTTATGGCTACACCTTC.

This clone was detected only once. V gene TRBV27 combines with J gene TRBJ2-5; 9 bases are shared with TRBD2. The V and J ends lost 5 bases and 5 bases, in that order; junction bases with no gene match: 9. The CDR3 extends over 15 amino acids. Germline V gene data show CDR1 as MNHEY and CDR2 as SMNVEV (reference sequence). CDR3 in amino acids: CASSTHAGGHETQYF. In DNA form, the CDR3 reads TGTGCCAGCAGTACTCACGCGGGGGGGCACGAGACCCAGTACTTC.